This entry lists 26 T cell receptor beta chains sequenced from one sample in a study of cytomegalovirus exposure and HLA in healthy donors. Primers: 60 Vbeta forward and 13 Jbeta reverse. This table comes from immunoSEQ multiplex PCR, and its TCRdb copy is limited to in-frame clones, with some not included. The sample lists around 150,000 clones; 75% were seen once. Sample: PBMCs. The receptors were gathered from a woman aged 40 to 50 in good health and CMV-seropositive.

This rearrangement joins TRBV25-1 to TRBJ2-5; weak D call: TRBD2 (6 bases). This CDR3 contains 15 residues. Germline CDR1 and CDR2: MGHDK and SYGVNS. V was cut by 3 bases and J by 1 base, with 12 bases left in between. Here the CDR3 reads CASSESKGGQETQYF. CDR3 in DNA: TGTGCCAGCAGTGAGAGTAAGGGAGGCCAAGAGACCCAGTACTTC.

The chain uses TRBV2 and TRBJ1-2, with 10 bases fitting TRBD1. Germline CDR1 SNHLY, CDR2 FYNNEI. This CDR3 region has 14 residues. Losses at the gene ends were 5 bases for V and 7 bases for J; bases not matched to a gene: 7. The DNA for the CDR3 is TGTGCCAGCAGTAGACAGGGGGCGCAAAGTGGCTACACCTTC. Its protein product is CASSRQGAQSGYTF.

V and J are TRBV2 and TRBJ2-1; 8 bases fit TRBD1. V was pared by 4 bases and J by 9 bases, with 8 bases of the junction left unmatched. The CDR3 consists of 14 residues. The V gene's germline CDR1 is SNHLY and CDR2 FYNNEI. This chain's CDR3 is CASSGQGIGGEQFF. The CDR3 nucleotides read TGTGCCAGCAGTGGACAGGGGATTGGGGGTGAGCAGTTCTTC.

The V call is TRBV7-9, the J call TRBJ1-2; D unclear. There are 12 residues in the CDR3. V was trimmed by 6 bases and J by 9 bases, leaving 14 bases between them. Germline V gene sequence: CDR1 SEHNR, CDR2 FQNEAQ (reference sequence). The chain's CDR3 is CASSSGLCSYTF. CDR3 nucleotide sequence: TGTGCCAGCAGTTCCGGACTATGCAGCTACACCTTC.

This clone has a single count. CDR3 DNA: TGTGCCAGCAGCCCCGGGACAGGGCCACCGAACACCGGGGAGCTGTTTTTT. Protein product: CASSPGTGPPNTGELFF. The rearrangement links TRBV7-9 to TRBJ2-2; the match to TRBD1 covers 9 bases. V lost 5 bases and J lost 0; bases outside the gene matches: 7. The CDR3 has 17 amino acids. Germline-derived CDR1 and CDR2 are SEHNR and FQNEAQ (reference sequence).

This chain joins TRBV5-8 and TRBJ1-2; unclear D gene. Per germline, CDR1 SGHTS and CDR2 YDEGEE. The V end was cut by 2 bases, the J end by 5 bases, with 16 bases between. There are 15 residues in the CDR3. CDR3 nucleotide sequence: TGTGCCAGCAGCTTTCGTAGAGGGAGCCAATATGGCTACACCTTC. This sequence encodes CASSFRRGSQYGYTF.

CDR3 protein: CASSFSASNTEAFF. CDR3 sequence (DNA): TGTGCCAGCAGCTTCTCCGCGTCCAACACTGAAGCTTTCTTT. This chain uses TRBV7-2 with TRBJ1-1; D not certain. The V end was cut by 3 bases, the J end by 2 bases, with 10 bases between. Germline V lookup: CDR1 SGHTA, CDR2 FQGNSA. The CDR3 is made up of 14 amino acids.

This clone appeared a few times. The rearrangement joins TRBV19 to TRBJ2-1, with 11 bases matching TRBD1. Looked up from germline, CDR1 is LNHDA and CDR2 is SQIVND (reference sequence). The CDR3 is made up of 17 amino acids. J lost 0 bases, V lost 5 bases, and 6 bases had no gene match. The chain's CDR3 is CASSSGQGVYSYNEQFF. CDR3 coding DNA: TGTGCCAGTAGTTCGGGACAGGGGGTCTACTCCTACAATGAGCAGTTCTTC.

In its sample, this clone was seen a few times. An end of the junction does not agree with germline; a read error may underlie this. This chain uses TRBV27 with TRBJ2-7, with a tentative D call TRBD1 (5 bases). Germline V CDR1 and CDR2: MNHEY, SMNVEV (reference sequence). This CDR3 region has 14 residues. The CDR3 region is CASSLQGGFSPITF. The CDR3 DNA follows: TGTGCCAGCAGTTTACAGGGTGGATTTAGCCCTATCACATTC.

The V call is TRBV7-9, the J call TRBJ1-2; 12 nucleotides agree with TRBD1. This CDR3 has 19 amino acids. V was pared by 1 base and J by 2 bases, with 11 bases of the junction left unmatched. CDR1 is SEHNR and CDR2 is FQNEAQ in the germline V gene (reference sequence). Here the CDR3 reads CASSLVGGQGAGLNYGYTF. The CDR3 coding sequence is TGTGCCAGCAGCTTAGTAGGGGGACAGGGGGCAGGCTTGAACTATGGCTACACCTTC.

The rearrangement links TRBV28 to TRBJ1-1; no definite D call. Germline V lookup: CDR1 MDHEN, CDR2 SYDVKM. V lost 2 bases and J 0 bases, leaving 7 bases between the germline ends. This CDR3 has 14 amino acids. CDR3 sequence: CASSLQDMNTEAFF. The CDR3 DNA reads TGTGCCAGCAGTTTACAGGATATGAACACTGAAGCTTTCTTT.

This clone came up a few times. CDR3 in DNA: TGTGCCAGCAGCGTCGTGAGCTCTGGAAACACCATATATTTT. This gives the protein CASSVVSSGNTIYF. The V and J genes are TRBV9 and TRBJ1-3; D gene uncertain. CDR3 size: 14 residues. V gave up 2 bases and J gave up 0 bases, with 6 bases separating them. Germline assignment: CDR1 SGDLS and CDR2 YYNGEE. The entire variable domain, with the rest obtained from reference TRBV9 and TRBJ1-3, is as follows: DSGVTQTPKHLITATGQRVTLRCSPRSGDLSVYWYQQSLDQGLQFLIQYYNGEERAKGNILERFSAQQFPDLHSELNLSSLELGDSALYFCASSVVSSGNTIYFGEGSWLTVV.

This sequence joins TRBV29-1 and TRBJ1-2; D gene uncertain. V was pared by 3 bases and J by 5 bases, with 13 bases between. CDR3 length: 13 residues. Per the germline V gene, CDR1 is SQVTM and CDR2 is ANQGSEA. The CDR3 loop is CSVDWGGRYGYTF. CDR3 in DNA: TGCAGCGTTGACTGGGGAGGGAGGTATGGCTACACCTTC.

The chain uses TRBV7-8 and TRBJ2-7; 12 bases are shared with TRBD2. The CDR3 extends over 17 amino acids. After removal of 5 bases from V and 6 bases from J, the junction contained 14 bases not matched to a gene. The germline CDR1 and CDR2 sequences are SGHVS and FQNEAQ. For the CDR3, the DNA is TGTGCCAGCAGCCCGCCTCTCCGACTAGCGGGAGTAGGCGAGCAGTACTTC. This translates into CASSPPLRLAGVGEQYF.

The V gene is TRBV19, the J gene TRBJ2-1; possibly TRBD2 for D (6 bases). This CDR3 contains 14 residues. V gave up 5 bases and J gave up 8 bases, with 16 bases separating them. From germline, CDR1 is LNHDA and CDR2 SQIVND (reference sequence). CDR3 in DNA: TGTGCCAGTAGTCCGGGGACTTTTTTCGATGAGCAGTTCTTC. Protein: CASSPGTFFDEQFF.

This chain links TRBV7-2 with TRBJ1-2, with 10 bases fitting TRBD1. The J segment lost 4 bases and the V segment lost 5 bases, leaving 4 bases of the junction unmatched. Germline CDR1 is SGHTA and CDR2 is FQGNSA. The length of the CDR3 is 14 residues. The CDR3 coding sequence is TGTGCCAGCAGCCCGACAGGGGGCGCCTATGGCTACACCTTC. Its translation: CASSPTGGAYGYTF.

This clone came up a few times. V gene TRBV5-1 combines with J gene TRBJ1-3; unclear D gene. V lost 3 bases and J 4 bases, leaving 8 bases between the germline ends. The CDR3 has 13 residues. Looked up from germline, CDR1 is SGHRS and CDR2 is YFSETQ. CDR3 region: CASSYGEGNTIYF. CDR3 coding DNA: TGCGCCAGCAGCTACGGAGAAGGAAACACCATATATTTT.

The chain combines TRBV29-1 with TRBJ2-3, with 10 bases identical to TRBD2. The J segment lost 2 bases and the V segment lost 3 bases, leaving 2 bases of the junction unmatched. Germline CDR1 and CDR2: SQVTM and ANQGSEA. This CDR3 has 14 residues. The chain's CDR3 is CSVDLAGVTDTQYF. The CDR3 coding sequence is TGCAGCGTTGATCTAGCGGGGGTCACAGATACGCAGTATTTT.

The sample holds a few counts of this clone. The chain is built from TRBV5-4 and TRBJ2-3, with 12 bases identical to TRBD2. There are 16 residues in the CDR3. CDR1 is SGHNT and CDR2 is YYREEE in the germline V gene (reference sequence). V was pared by 0 bases and J by 5 bases, with 4 bases of the junction left unmatched. The CDR3, as DNA: TGTGCCAGCAGCTTGGGACTAGCGGGAGAAGTAGATACGCAGTATTTT. It translates to CASSLGLAGEVDTQYF.

The chain couples TRBV2 to TRBJ2-3, with 8 nucleotides matching TRBD2. Germline V gene sequence: CDR1 SNHLY, CDR2 FYNNEI. CDR3 length: 15 amino acids. V dropped 2 bases and J dropped 9; count of bases not matched to a gene: 10. In DNA form, the CDR3 reads TGTGCCAGCAGTGAAAGGGGGGCGGGAGGTCGGACGCAGTATTTT. Translated: CASSERGAGGRTQYF.

In this sample, this clone turned up once. V usage is TRBV7-3 and J usage is TRBJ1-6; D remains ambiguous. The CDR3 is made up of 14 amino acids. V shed 2 bases and J shed 2 bases, with 4 bases lying between them. In germline, CDR1 is SGHTA, CDR2 FQGTGA. The CDR3 nucleotides are TGTGCCAGCAGCTTACACACCTATAATTCACCCCTCCACTTT. This translates into CASSLHTYNSPLHF. The variable domain in full, with the rest retrieved from reference TRBV7-3 and TRBJ1-6, is GAGVSQTPSNKVTEKGKYVELRCDPISGHTALYWYRQSLGQGPEFLIYFQGTGAADDSGLPNDRFFAVRPEGSVSTLKIQRTERGDSAVYLCASSLHTYNSPLHFGNGTRLTVT.

The chain employs TRBV29-1 and TRBJ2-1, with 8 bases fitting TRBD2. With V trimmed by 5 bases and J by 4 bases, 1 base remained unmatched. The germline V gene encodes CDR1 SQVTM and CDR2 ANQGSEA. The CDR3 runs to 12 residues. CDR3 loop: CSVSGGYNEQFF. The CDR3 DNA reads TGCAGCGTTAGCGGGGGATACAATGAGCAGTTCTTC.

The chain combines TRBV5-1 with TRBJ2-2; the D gene is possibly TRBD2 (5 bases). Trimming stripped 3 bases from V and 6 bases from J, with 12 bases between. CDR3 length: 14 amino acids. CDR1 and CDR2 from the germline V gene are SGHRS and YFSETQ. CDR3 DNA: TGCGCCAGCAGCTATAGCGTAAGCGCCGGGGAGCTGTTTTTT. Protein product: CASSYSVSAGELFF.

The count of this clone is one. This sequence joins TRBV28 and TRBJ1-5, with a weak D call TRBD1 (6 bases). Trimming shortened V by 4 bases and J by 0 bases, and 13 bases separated the two germline ends. The CDR3 has 16 amino acids. Germline V gene lookup returns CDR1 MDHEN and CDR2 SYDVKM. CDR3 in DNA: TGTGCCAGCAGTTCCCCCGGGACACCTAGCAATCAGCCCCAGCATTTT. It is translated as CASSSPGTPSNQPQHF.

The genes are TRBV2 and TRBJ2-1; 7 bases line up with TRBD2. The CDR3 covers 13 residues. V was clipped by 3 bases and J by 14 bases; unmatched bases: 10. Germline loops: CDR1 SNHLY, CDR2 FYNNEI. CDR3 in DNA: TGTGCCAGCAGTGACACGGGAGGCCGTACTAAGTTCTTC. Translated, it gives CASSDTGGRTKFF.

The chain couples TRBV2 to TRBJ2-7; 10 bases match TRBD1. The germline V gene encodes CDR1 SNHLY and CDR2 FYNNEI. The CDR3 consists of 14 residues. The ends lost 6 bases at V and 5 bases at J; junction bases unmatched: 7. The CDR3 protein is CASRLGQGFHEQYF. CDR3 bases: TGTGCCAGCAGGTTGGGACAGGGGTTCCACGAGCAGTACTTC.